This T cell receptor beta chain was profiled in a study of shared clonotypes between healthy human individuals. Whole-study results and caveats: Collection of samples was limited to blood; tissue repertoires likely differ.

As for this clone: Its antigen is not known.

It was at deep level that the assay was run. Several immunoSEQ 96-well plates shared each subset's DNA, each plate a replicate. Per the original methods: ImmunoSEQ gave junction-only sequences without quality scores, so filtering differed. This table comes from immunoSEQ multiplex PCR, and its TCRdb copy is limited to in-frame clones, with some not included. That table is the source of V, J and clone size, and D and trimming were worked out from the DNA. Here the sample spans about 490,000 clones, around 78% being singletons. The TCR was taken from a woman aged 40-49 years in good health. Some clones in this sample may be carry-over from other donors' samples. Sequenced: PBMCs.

The CDR3 nucleotides read TGTGCCAGCAGCTCGAGGGACAGGGAAGGTCGCGAGCAGTACTTC. Its translation: CASSSRDREGREQYF. The J gene is TRBJ2-7, the V gene TRBV7-9; 9 positions match TRBD1. The CDR3 runs to 15 residues. Germline CDR1 reads SEHNR; CDR2 reads FQNEAQ (reference sequence). V gave up 4 bases and J gave up 6 bases; unmatched junction bases: 10.